This TCR beta chain was obtained from a study of blood T cell repertoires in COVID-19. The Seattle site enrolled patients during active infection and followed them longitudinally. V was cut by 7 bases and J by 7 bases, with 17 bases left in between. The germline gives CDR1 SEHNR, CDR2 FQNEAQ (reference sequence). This CDR3 region has 13 residues. Here immunoSEQ multiplex PCR was the method, and the copy in TCRdb shows in-frame clones only, minus some. The sample contains hundreds of thousands of clones, 83% of which appear only once. The sequenced sample was peripheral blood. The gene calls are TRBV7-9 and TRBJ2-7, with D possibly matching TRBD2 (6 bases). The receptor was derived from a woman in her twenties or thirties with COVID-19, enrolled during active disease. The CDR3 DNA reads TGTGCCAGCATTTTATCAGGGCGGGAAGAGCAGTACTTC. The encoded protein is CASILSGREEQYF.